Each of the 31 T cell receptor beta chains below was sequenced from the same sample in a study of CD8+ T cells in alopecia areata. After isolation, RNA underwent reverse transcription to generate cDNA as the sequencing template. Using immunoSEQ multiplex PCR, the repertoire was profiled, and TCRdb retains in-frame clones only, with some absent. Of fewer than 200,000 clones in the sample, about 63% were seen once. The sample was CD4+ T cells sorted from blood, taken at week 0. The receptors here all came from a human donor with alopecia areata.

The chain has TRBV28 and TRBJ2-5; a weak D match, TRBD2 (5 bases). The length of the CDR3 is 14 residues. Trimming left V 6 bases short and J 4 bases short, with 15 bases between. Germline values: CDR1 MDHEN, CDR2 SYDVKM. CDR3 DNA sequence: TGTGCCAGCAGCCACACGATGGAGGTAGAGACCCAGTACTTC. Protein product: CASSHTMEVETQYF.

This clone was found a few times. The chain recombines TRBV5-1 with TRBJ1-5, with 7 bases aligning to TRBD1. With 4 bases clipped from V and 5 bases from J, the junction kept 3 bases outside the gene matches. The CDR3 runs to 13 residues. The germline V gene has CDR1 SGHRS and CDR2 YFSETQ. The CDR3: CASSAGQDQPQHF. The CDR3 DNA sequence: TGCGCCAGCAGCGCCGGACAGGATCAGCCCCAGCATTTT.

The CDR3 reads CAWSIDGIETQYF. The CDR3 DNA reads as TGTGCCTGGAGTATTGACGGTATAGAGACCCAGTACTTC. The chain recombines TRBV30 with TRBJ2-5, with unresolved D. This CDR3 spans 13 amino acids. The V and J ends lost 2 bases and 4 bases respectively, with 11 bases between them. In germline, CDR1 is GTSNPN, CDR2 SVGIG (reference sequence).

The J gene is TRBJ1-1, the V gene TRBV4-1; D call uncertain. V lost 1 base to trimming and J lost 0 bases, with 6 bases between them. From germline, CDR1 is MGHRA and CDR2 YSYEKL. The CDR3 has 14 amino acids. The CDR3 DNA reads TGCGCCAGCAGCCAAGTGCAGATGAACACTGAAGCTTTCTTT. Its translation: CASSQVQMNTEAFF.

The V gene is TRBV7-9, the J gene TRBJ1-2; 7 bases agree with TRBD1. The germline V gene encodes CDR1 SEHNR and CDR2 FQNEAQ (reference sequence). The V gene end was trimmed by 3 bases and the J gene end by 7 bases; junction bases not matched to a gene: 2. CDR3 length: 12 amino acids. For the CDR3, the DNA is TGTGCCAGCAGCTTCGGGACAGCTGGCTACACCTTC. This codes for CASSFGTAGYTF.

This clone has a handful of counts. The J gene is TRBJ1-1, the V gene TRBV5-1; tentatively, D is TRBD1 (5 bases). The CDR3 loop spans 13 amino acids. Trimming took off 1 base at V and 3 bases at J, with 7 bases between the two ends. Germline CDR1 is SGHRS and CDR2 is YFSETQ. The CDR3 here is CASSLRGDTEAFF. CDR3 sequence (DNA): TGCGCCAGCAGCTTGAGGGGAGACACTGAAGCTTTCTTT.

V gene TRBV6-1 combines with J gene TRBJ2-1; 8 nucleotides line up with TRBD2. The CDR3 runs to 14 residues. Germline CDR1 reads MNHNS; CDR2 reads SASEGT. V trimming: 7 bases; J trimming: 0 bases; junction bases outside the gene matches: 2. CDR3 residues: CASKTSGSYNEQFF. The CDR3 DNA is TGTGCCAGCAAAACTAGCGGCTCCTACAATGAGCAGTTCTTC.

The gene calls are TRBV18 and TRBJ2-3; D remains unclear. The V gene lost 2 bases and the J gene lost 6 bases, with 6 bases spanning the gap. The CDR3 contains 12 residues. The V gene's germline CDR1 is KGHSH and CDR2 LQKENI. The CDR3, as DNA: TGTGCCAGCTCACCAAAAAGGGATACGCAGTATTTT. Its protein product is CASSPKRDTQYF.

V is TRBV19 and J is TRBJ1-6; no reliable D call. V was shortened by 3 bases and J by 13 bases, with 10 bases between the two germline ends. Germline V lookup: CDR1 LNHDA, CDR2 SQIVND (reference sequence). The CDR3 length is 12 residues. Here the CDR3 DNA reads TGTGCCAGTAGTATGGAGGGAGGCCCCCTCCACTTT. It encodes CASSMEGGPLHF.

The chain couples TRBV29-1 to TRBJ2-2; TRBD1 is a possible D gene (7 bases). From germline, CDR1 is SQVTM and CDR2 ANQGSEA. There are 13 residues in the CDR3. The V end lost 5 bases, the J end lost 7 bases, and 14 bases lay between the germline ends. CDR3 nucleotide sequence: TGCAGCGTTTGGAGGGGGCGAGGCGGGGAGCTGTTTTTT. This translates into CSVWRGRGGELFF.

As for this clone: Germline is not matched at one junction end, which may reflect a read error. The rearrangement joins TRBV5-6 to TRBJ2-7; no definite D call. Germline CDR1 SGHDT, CDR2 YYEEEE. This CDR3 has 16 residues. The CDR3, as DNA: TGTGCCAGCAACTTGGTTGGCAGGATCAGCTCCTACGAGCAGTACTTC. Amino acid sequence: CASNLVGRISSYEQYF.

The rearrangement links TRBV2 to TRBJ1-1, with 9 bases lining up with TRBD1. The V and J ends lost 10 bases and 0 bases, in that order; junction bases with no gene match: 3. The CDR3 length is 13 residues. Germline CDR1 is SNHLY and CDR2 is FYNNEI. The CDR3 here is CATGQGMNTEAFF. The CDR3 DNA reads TGTGCCACGGGACAGGGCATGAACACTGAAGCTTTCTTT. Filled out from reference TRBV2 and TRBJ1-1, the complete variable domain reads EPEVTQTPSHQVTQMGQEVILRCVPISNHLYFYWYRQILGQKVEFLVSFYNNEISEKSEIFDDQFSVERPDGSNFTLKIRSTKLEDSAMYFCATGQGMNTEAFFGQGTRLTVV.

The V gene is TRBV29-1, the J gene TRBJ2-3; TRBD2 might be the D (6 bases). The CDR3 extends over 12 amino acids. The V gene lost 1 base and the J gene lost 4 bases, with 6 bases spanning the gap. CDR1 SQVTM and CDR2 ANQGSEA come from the germline V gene. Here the CDR3 reads CSVEGGADTQYF. In DNA form, the CDR3 reads TGCAGCGTTGAAGGGGGGGCAGATACGCAGTATTTT.

The chain joins TRBV29-1 to TRBJ2-5; D is uncertain. CDR1 is SQVTM and CDR2 is ANQGSEA in the germline V gene. The CDR3 totals 12 residues. Trimming pared 3 bases from V and 5 bases from J, leaving 10 bases between. In DNA, the CDR3 is TGCAGCGTTGACCGCCAAGCGGAGACCCAGTACTTC. Amino acid sequence: CSVDRQAETQYF.

V and J are TRBV30 and TRBJ2-6; the D is unclear. This CDR3 region has 16 residues. V lost 0 bases and J 0 bases, leaving 9 bases between the germline ends. CDR1 is GTSNPN, CDR2 SVGIG, per germline (reference sequence). The CDR3 region is CAWSVWRLSGANVLTF. Written as DNA, the CDR3 is TGTGCCTGGAGTGTATGGCGCCTCTCTGGGGCCAACGTCCTGACTTTC.

The chain uses TRBV30 and TRBJ2-1; D is possibly TRBD2 (5 bases). Deletions cut 1 base from V and 6 bases from J, with 13 bases between. Germline V gene sequence: CDR1 GTSNPN, CDR2 SVGIG (reference sequence). This CDR3 comprises 14 residues. The CDR3 region is CAWSDQRWGNEQFF. The CDR3, as DNA: TGTGCCTGGAGTGACCAGCGGTGGGGCAATGAGCAGTTCTTC.

The rearrangement uses TRBV10-1 and TRBJ2-3; 10 bases map to TRBD1. Trimming removed 7 bases from V and 0 bases from J; junction bases left unmatched: 4. Germline values: CDR1 WNHNN, CDR2 SYGVQD (reference sequence). The CDR3 runs 15 residues. CDR3 DNA: TGCGCCAGCAACCCGGACAGGGGGAGCACAGATACGCAGTATTTT. It is translated as CASNPDRGSTDTQYF.

The chain is built from TRBV7-3 and TRBJ2-2; no definite D call. The germline CDR1 and CDR2 sequences are SGHTA and FQGTGA. V was cut by 7 bases and J by 6 bases, with 21 bases left in between. The CDR3 has 16 amino acids. The chain's CDR3 is CASIPRGEFPAGELFF. DNA for the CDR3: TGTGCCAGCATCCCTCGAGGAGAATTCCCCGCCGGGGAGCTGTTTTTT.

The chain combines TRBV29-1 with TRBJ1-6; D remains unclear. CDR3 length: 13 amino acids. The V end was cut by 0 bases, the J end by 7 bases, with 7 bases between. Germline CDR1 reads SQVTM; CDR2 reads ANQGSEA. CDR3 sequence: CSVEDGLNSPLHF. DNA for the CDR3: TGCAGCGTTGAAGACGGCTTAAATTCACCCCTCCACTTT. The entire variable domain, with the rest obtained from reference TRBV29-1 and TRBJ1-6, is as follows: SAVISQKPSRDICQRGTSLTIQCQVDSQVTMMFWYRQQPGQSLTLIATANQGSEATYESGFVIDKFPISRPNLTFSTLTVSNMSPEDSSIYLCSVEDGLNSPLHFGNGTRLTVT.

The chain joins TRBV19 to TRBJ1-1, with a possible D match to TRBD1 (6 bases). V was shortened by 9 bases and J by 0 bases, with 17 bases between the two germline ends. The length of the CDR3 is 15 residues. Looked up from germline, CDR1 is LNHDA and CDR2 is SQIVND (reference sequence). For the CDR3, the DNA is TGTGCCAGCAAGACAGGAGACGACCTGAACACTGAAGCTTTCTTT. Translating gives CASKTGDDLNTEAFF.

The rearrangement links TRBV4-1 to TRBJ2-5, with D perhaps TRBD1 or TRBD2 (5 bases each). Trimming removed 4 bases at V and 4 bases at J, with 13 bases between. CDR3 length: 14 amino acids. Germline CDR1 and CDR2: MGHRA and YSYEKL. CDR3 coding DNA: TGCGCCAGCAGCCGCCGGGACGGGGTAGAGACCCAGTACTTC. Translation gives CASSRRDGVETQYF.

This clone came up a few times. This chain joins TRBV28 and TRBJ1-6; D unclear. Trimming took 6 bases from V and 7 from J, leaving 13 bases between them. The CDR3 consists of 14 residues. Germline values: CDR1 MDHEN, CDR2 SYDVKM. The CDR3 DNA reads TGTGCCAGCAGCCCGCACAGCCGGAATTCACCCCTCCACTTT. Protein sequence: CASSPHSRNSPLHF.

This clone was seen only a few times. Here the CDR3 reads CASSPPMRETQYF. CDR3 nucleotide sequence: TGTGCCAGCTCACCACCTATGCGGGAGACCCAGTACTTC. The chain is built from TRBV18 and TRBJ2-5; D is unclear. Germline V CDR1 and CDR2: KGHSH, LQKENI. V was trimmed by 0 bases and J by 5 bases, leaving 7 bases between them. The CDR3 is made up of 13 amino acids.

This rearrangement joins TRBV9 to TRBJ1-6; D is unclear. CDR1 is SGDLS and CDR2 is YYNGEE in the germline V gene. The CDR3 length is 13 residues. Trimming stripped 0 bases from V and 14 bases from J, with 12 bases between. The CDR3 protein is CASSVGQVGALHF. The CDR3 coding sequence is TGTGCCAGCAGCGTAGGGCAGGTCGGCGCCCTCCACTTT.

The chain links TRBV4-1 to TRBJ2-1; D assignment may be TRBD1 or TRBD2 (5 bases each). This CDR3 region has 14 residues. With 0 bases removed from V and 10 bases from J, the gap between germline ends came to 13 bases. The germline V gene has CDR1 MGHRA and CDR2 YSYEKL. This CDR3 reads CASSQDNGEGEQFF. DNA of the CDR3: TGCGCCAGCAGCCAAGATAACGGCGAGGGGGAGCAGTTCTTC.

There are a few counts of this clone. J is TRBJ1-4 and V is TRBV29-1; TRBD1 is a possible D gene (5 bases). Trimming took off 4 bases at V and 8 bases at J, with 14 bases between the two ends. Germline V gives CDR1 SQVTM, CDR2 ANQGSEA. The CDR3 spans 13 residues. The CDR3 reads CSVAGPGGEKLFF. CDR3 sequence (DNA): TGCAGCGTTGCGGGCCCCGGGGGGGAAAAACTGTTTTTT.

This chain joins TRBV29-1 and TRBJ2-7; tentative D call: TRBD1 (5 bases). The V end lost 4 bases, the J end lost 2 bases, and 9 bases lay between the germline ends. The CDR3 is made up of 12 amino acids. Germline assignment: CDR1 SQVTM and CDR2 ANQGSEA. CDR3 in amino acids: CSVVRGTYEQYF. The CDR3 DNA is TGCAGCGTTGTTAGGGGAACCTACGAGCAGTACTTC.

V is TRBV30 and J is TRBJ2-7; unclear D gene. The CDR3 is made up of 12 amino acids. Germline CDR1 reads GTSNPN; CDR2 reads SVGIG (reference sequence). V lost 2 bases and J lost 2, with 7 bases in between. Here the CDR3 DNA reads TGTGCCTGGAGTACAGTTACCTACGAGCAGTACTTC. As protein: CAWSTVTYEQYF.

The table lists this clone with a few counts. The chain couples TRBV10-3 to TRBJ2-6; D call uncertain. Germline values: CDR1 ENHRY, CDR2 SYGVKD. Trimming removed 11 bases at V and 2 bases at J, with 19 bases between. This CDR3 region has 16 residues. In DNA, the CDR3 is TGTGCCGCGAAAACTCCCACTGGGGCTGGGGCCAACGTCCTGACTTTC. Translated: CAAKTPTGAGANVLTF.

The chain joins TRBV7-9 to TRBJ2-5; weak D call: TRBD2 (5 bases). Deletions cut 4 bases from V and 5 bases from J, with 14 bases between. This CDR3 is built from 14 residues. Per the germline V gene, CDR1 is SEHNR and CDR2 is FQNEAQ (reference sequence). The CDR3 DNA sequence: TGTGCCAGCAGCTCCGGGATCTCCGCGGAGACCCAGTACTTC. Translation: CASSSGISAETQYF.

V usage is TRBV19 and J usage is TRBJ2-7; D remains ambiguous. Trimming left V 3 bases short and J 9 bases short, with 12 bases between. The CDR3 is 12 residues long. Per germline, CDR1 LNHDA and CDR2 SQIVND (reference sequence). The CDR3 bases are TGTGCCAGTAGTATGACGGGTAGAGGGCAGTACTTC. The encoded protein is CASSMTGRGQYF.